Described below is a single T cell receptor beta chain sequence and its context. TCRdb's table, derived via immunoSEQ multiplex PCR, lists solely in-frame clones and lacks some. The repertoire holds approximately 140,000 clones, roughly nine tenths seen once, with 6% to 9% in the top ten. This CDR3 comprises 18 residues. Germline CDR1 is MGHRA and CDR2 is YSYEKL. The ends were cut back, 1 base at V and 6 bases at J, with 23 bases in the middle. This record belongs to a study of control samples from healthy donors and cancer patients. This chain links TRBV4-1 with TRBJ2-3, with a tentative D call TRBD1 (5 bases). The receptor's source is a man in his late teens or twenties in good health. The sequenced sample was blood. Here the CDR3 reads CASSQGLRRGPTGDTQYF. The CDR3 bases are TGCGCCAGCAGCCAAGGGCTGCGAAGGGGCCCGACCGGGGATACGCAGTATTTT.